The entry that follows covers one TCR beta chain sequence. Its antigen is not known. Germline values: CDR1 SGHDT, CDR2 YYEEEE. CDR3 length: 16 amino acids. This entry comes from a study of monozygotic twins with inflammatory bowel disease. Whole-study results and caveats: The sharing of clonotypes with others was lower in IBD patients than in healthy twins, especially with disease activity. Immunosuppressive treatments were not uniform, and this may have added variability to patient repertoires. Diversity of TCRbeta measured by inverse Simpson was lower in IBD patients than in healthy co-twins.

TCRdb reworked the 5' RACE reads into one entry per CDR3 protein, no DNA. The sample data list some 210,000 distinct CDR3 sequences. The sequencing sample was made of blood. The chain uses TRBV5-6 and TRBJ2-3; TCRdb indicates TRBD2, and absent DNA this call remains unverified. This receptor was taken from a human donor with ulcerative colitis or Crohn's disease, or a healthy co-twin of an affected twin (not recorded which). The CDR3 protein is CASSKRTSGEKDTQYF.